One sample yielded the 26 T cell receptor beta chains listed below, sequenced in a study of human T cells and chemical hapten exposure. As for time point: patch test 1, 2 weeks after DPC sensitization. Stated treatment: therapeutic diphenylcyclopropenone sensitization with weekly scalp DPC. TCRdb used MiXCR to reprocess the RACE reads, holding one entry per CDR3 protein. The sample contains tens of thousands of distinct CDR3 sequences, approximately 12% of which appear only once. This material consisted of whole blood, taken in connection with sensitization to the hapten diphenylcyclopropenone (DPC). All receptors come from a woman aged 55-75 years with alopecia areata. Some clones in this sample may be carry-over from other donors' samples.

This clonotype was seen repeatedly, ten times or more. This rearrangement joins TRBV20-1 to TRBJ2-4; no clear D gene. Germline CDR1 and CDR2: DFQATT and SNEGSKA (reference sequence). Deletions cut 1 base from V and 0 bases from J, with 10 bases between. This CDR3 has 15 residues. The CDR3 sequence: CSARVPIVAKNIQYF. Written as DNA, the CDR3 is TGCAGTGCTAGAGTTCCCATAGTAGCCAAAAACATTCAGTACTTC.

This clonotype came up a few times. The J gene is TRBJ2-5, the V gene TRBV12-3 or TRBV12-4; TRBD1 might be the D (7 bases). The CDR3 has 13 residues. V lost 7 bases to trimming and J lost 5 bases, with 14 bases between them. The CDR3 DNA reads TGTGCCAGCACCTCAGGGGGGCGGGAGACCCAGTACTTC. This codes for CASTSGGRETQYF.

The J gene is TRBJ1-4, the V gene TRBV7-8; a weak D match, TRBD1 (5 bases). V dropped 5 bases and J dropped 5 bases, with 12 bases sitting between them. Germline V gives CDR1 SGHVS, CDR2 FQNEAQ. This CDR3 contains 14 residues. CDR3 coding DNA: TGTGCCAGCAGCCCCCGGGACGGCAATGAAAAACTGTTTTTT. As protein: CASSPRDGNEKLFF.

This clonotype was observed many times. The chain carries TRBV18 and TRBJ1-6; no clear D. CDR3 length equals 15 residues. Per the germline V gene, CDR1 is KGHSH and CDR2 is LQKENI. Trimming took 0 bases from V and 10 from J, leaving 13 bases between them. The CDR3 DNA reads TGTGCCAGCTCACCACCTCGGACTTCTGGGTCACCCCTCCACTTT. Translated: CASSPPRTSGSPLHF.

CDR3 in DNA: TGTGCCAGCAGCTTAGGGCCTAGCGCAGAGACCCAGTACTTC. Its protein product is CASSLGPSAETQYF. The rearrangement uses TRBV11-2 and TRBJ2-5, with D perhaps matching TRBD2 (6 bases). CDR1 SGHAT and CDR2 FQNNGV come from the germline V gene. Trimming removed 1 base at V and 4 bases at J, with 10 bases between. The CDR3 length is 14 residues.

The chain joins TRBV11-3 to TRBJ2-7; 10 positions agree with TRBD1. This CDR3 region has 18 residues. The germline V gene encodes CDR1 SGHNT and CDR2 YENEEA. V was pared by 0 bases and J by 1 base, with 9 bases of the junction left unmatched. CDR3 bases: TGTGCCAGCAGCTTAGATAATGATCCGGACAGGGGGTCCTACGAGCAGTACTTC. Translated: CASSLDNDPDRGSYEQYF.

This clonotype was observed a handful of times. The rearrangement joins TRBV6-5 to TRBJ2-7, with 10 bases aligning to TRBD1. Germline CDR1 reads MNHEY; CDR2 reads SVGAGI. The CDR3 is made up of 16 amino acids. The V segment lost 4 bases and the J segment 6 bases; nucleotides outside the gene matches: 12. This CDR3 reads CASSSGTGARVSEQYF. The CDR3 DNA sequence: TGTGCCAGCAGTTCCGGGACAGGGGCGCGAGTATCCGAGCAGTACTTC.

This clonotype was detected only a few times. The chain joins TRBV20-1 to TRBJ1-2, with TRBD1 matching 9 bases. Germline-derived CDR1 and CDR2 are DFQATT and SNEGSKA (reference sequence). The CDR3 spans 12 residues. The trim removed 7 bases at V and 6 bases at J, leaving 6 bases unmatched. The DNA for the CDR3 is TGCAGTGTTACGGACAGGGGAGATGGCTACACCTTC. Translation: CSVTDRGDGYTF.

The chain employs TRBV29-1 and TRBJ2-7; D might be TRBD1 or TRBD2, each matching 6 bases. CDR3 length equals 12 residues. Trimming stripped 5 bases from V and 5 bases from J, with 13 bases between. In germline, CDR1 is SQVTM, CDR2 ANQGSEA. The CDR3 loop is CSVLSRGDEQYF. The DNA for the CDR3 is TGCAGCGTTCTCTCAAGGGGGGACGAGCAGTACTTC.

The CDR3 spells CASSEGASGSTDTQYF. In DNA form, the CDR3 reads TGTGCCAGCAGTGAAGGGGCTAGCGGTAGCACAGATACGCAGTATTTT. The chain uses TRBV6-1 and TRBJ2-3, with TRBD2 identical over 7 bases. This CDR3 comprises 16 residues. From germline, CDR1 is MNHNS and CDR2 SASEGT. V lost 1 base and J lost 0; bases outside the gene matches: 4.

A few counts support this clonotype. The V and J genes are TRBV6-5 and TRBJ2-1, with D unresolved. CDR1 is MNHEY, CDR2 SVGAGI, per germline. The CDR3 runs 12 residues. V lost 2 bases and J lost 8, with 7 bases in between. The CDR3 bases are TGTGCCAGCAGTTACGGTGGCTATGAGCAGTTCTTC. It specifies CASSYGGYEQFF.

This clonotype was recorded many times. CDR3 nucleotides: TGCAGCGTTGAACCCGGGTCCTCCTACAATGAGCAGTTCTTC. Protein product: CSVEPGSSYNEQFF. The chain has TRBV29-1 and TRBJ2-1, with D unresolved. The CDR3 contains 14 residues. V gave up 2 bases and J gave up 0 bases, with 8 bases separating them. CDR1 SQVTM and CDR2 ANQGSEA come from the germline V gene.

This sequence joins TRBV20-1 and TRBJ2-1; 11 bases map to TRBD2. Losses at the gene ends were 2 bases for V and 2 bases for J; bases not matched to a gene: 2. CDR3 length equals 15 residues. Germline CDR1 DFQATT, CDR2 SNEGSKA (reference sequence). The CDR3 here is CSARLAGGTYNEQFF. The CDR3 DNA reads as TGCAGTGCTAGACTAGCGGGGGGTACCTACAATGAGCAGTTCTTC.

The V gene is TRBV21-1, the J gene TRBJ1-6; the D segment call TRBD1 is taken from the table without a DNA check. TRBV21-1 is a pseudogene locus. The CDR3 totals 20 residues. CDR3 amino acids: CASSEFTTGGVKPFCSPLHF. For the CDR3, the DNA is TGTGCCAGCAGCGAATTTACAACAGGGGGAGTCAAGCCGTTCTGTTCACCCCTCCACTTT.

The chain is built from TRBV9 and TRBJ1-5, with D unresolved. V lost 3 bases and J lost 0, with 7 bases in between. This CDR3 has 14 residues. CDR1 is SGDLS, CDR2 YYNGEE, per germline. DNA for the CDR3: TGTGCCAGCAGCGAGAGGAATAGCAATCAGCCCCAGCATTTT. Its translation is CASSERNSNQPQHF.

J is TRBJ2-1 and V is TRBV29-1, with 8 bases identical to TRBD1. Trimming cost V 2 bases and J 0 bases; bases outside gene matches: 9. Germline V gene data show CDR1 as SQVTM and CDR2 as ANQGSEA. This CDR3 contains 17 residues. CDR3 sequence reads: CSVEKTGVLGSYNEQFF. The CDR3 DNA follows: TGCAGCGTTGAAAAGACAGGGGTGCTAGGCTCCTACAATGAGCAGTTCTTC.

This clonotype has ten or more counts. The CDR3 DNA follows: TGCAGTGCCACGGCAGGGGGAAACACCATATATTTT. Its protein is CSATAGGNTIYF. The V call is TRBV20-1, the J call TRBJ1-3, with TRBD1 as a possible D gene (5 bases). Trimming cost V 6 bases and J 4 bases, with 10 bases left between them. Germline loops: CDR1 DFQATT, CDR2 SNEGSKA (reference sequence). The CDR3 is 12 amino acids.

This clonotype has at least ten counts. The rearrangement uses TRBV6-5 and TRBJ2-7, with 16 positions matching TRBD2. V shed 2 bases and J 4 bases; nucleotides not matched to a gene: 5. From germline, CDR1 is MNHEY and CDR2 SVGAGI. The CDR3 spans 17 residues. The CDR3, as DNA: TGTGCCAGCAGTTACGCCGGGACTAGCGGGGGGGCATACGAGCAGTACTTC. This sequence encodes CASSYAGTSGGAYEQYF.

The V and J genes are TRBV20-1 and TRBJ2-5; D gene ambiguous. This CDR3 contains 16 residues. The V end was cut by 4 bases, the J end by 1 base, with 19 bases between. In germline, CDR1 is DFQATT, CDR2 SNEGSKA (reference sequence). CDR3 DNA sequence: TGCAGTGCTAATCCTCGCGGTATCCTAAGCCAAGAGACCCAGTACTTC. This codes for CSANPRGILSQETQYF.

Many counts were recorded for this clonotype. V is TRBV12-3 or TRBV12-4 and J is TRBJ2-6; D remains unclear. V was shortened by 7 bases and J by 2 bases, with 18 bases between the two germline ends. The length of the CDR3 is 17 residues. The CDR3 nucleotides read TGTGCCAGCACCCCTGTCTCAGGTTCGGCTGGGGCCAACGTCCTGACTTTC. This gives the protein CASTPVSGSAGANVLTF.

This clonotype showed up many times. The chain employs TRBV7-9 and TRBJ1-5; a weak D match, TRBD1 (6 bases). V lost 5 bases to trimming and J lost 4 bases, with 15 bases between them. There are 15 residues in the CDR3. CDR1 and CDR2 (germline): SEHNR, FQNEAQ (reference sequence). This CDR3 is CASSPGGGRNQPQHF. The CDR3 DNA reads TGTGCCAGCAGCCCGGGCGGGGGGCGGAATCAGCCCCAGCATTTT.

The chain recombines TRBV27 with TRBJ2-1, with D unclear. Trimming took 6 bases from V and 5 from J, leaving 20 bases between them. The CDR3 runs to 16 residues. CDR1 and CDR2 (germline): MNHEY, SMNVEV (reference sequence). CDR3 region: CASSHSGPSFHNEQFF. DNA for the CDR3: TGTGCCAGCAGCCACTCTGGCCCCAGCTTCCACAATGAGCAGTTCTTC.

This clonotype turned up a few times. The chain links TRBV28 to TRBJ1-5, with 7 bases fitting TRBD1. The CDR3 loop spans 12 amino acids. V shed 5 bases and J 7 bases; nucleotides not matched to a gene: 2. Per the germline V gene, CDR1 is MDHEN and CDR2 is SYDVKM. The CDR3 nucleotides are TGTGCCAGCAGTCAACAGGGGCAGCCCCAGCATTTT. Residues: CASSQQGQPQHF.

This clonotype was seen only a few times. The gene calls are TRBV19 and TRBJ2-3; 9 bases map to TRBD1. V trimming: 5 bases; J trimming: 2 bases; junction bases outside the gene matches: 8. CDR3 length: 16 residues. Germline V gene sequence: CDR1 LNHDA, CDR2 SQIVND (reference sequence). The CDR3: CASSAIRDRATDTQYF. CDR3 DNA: TGTGCCAGTAGTGCAATCCGGGACAGGGCCACAGATACGCAGTATTTT. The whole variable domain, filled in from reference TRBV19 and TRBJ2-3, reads DGGITQSPKYLFRKEGQNVTLSCEQNLNHDAMYWYRQDPGQGLRLIYYSQIVNDFQKGDIAEGYSVSREKKESFPLTVTSAQKNPTAFYLCASSAIRDRATDTQYFGPGTRLTVL.

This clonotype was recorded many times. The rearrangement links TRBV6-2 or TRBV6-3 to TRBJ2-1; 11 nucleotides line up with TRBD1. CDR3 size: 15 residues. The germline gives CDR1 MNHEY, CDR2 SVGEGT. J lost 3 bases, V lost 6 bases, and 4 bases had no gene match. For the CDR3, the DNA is TGTGCCAGCAGCCACGGGACAGGGGGCTACAATGAGCAGTTCTTC. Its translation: CASSHGTGGYNEQFF.

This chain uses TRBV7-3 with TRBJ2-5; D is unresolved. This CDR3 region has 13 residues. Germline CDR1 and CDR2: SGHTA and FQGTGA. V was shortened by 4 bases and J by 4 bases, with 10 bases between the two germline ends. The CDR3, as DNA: TGTGCCAGCAGCTCCCAAATGGGAGAGACCCAGTACTTC. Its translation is CASSSQMGETQYF. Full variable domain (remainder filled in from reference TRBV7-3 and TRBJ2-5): GAGVSQTPSNKVTEKGKYVELRCDPISGHTALYWYRQSLGQGPEFLIYFQGTGAADDSGLPNDRFFAVRPEGSVSTLKIQRTERGDSAVYLCASSSQMGETQYFGPGTRLLVL.